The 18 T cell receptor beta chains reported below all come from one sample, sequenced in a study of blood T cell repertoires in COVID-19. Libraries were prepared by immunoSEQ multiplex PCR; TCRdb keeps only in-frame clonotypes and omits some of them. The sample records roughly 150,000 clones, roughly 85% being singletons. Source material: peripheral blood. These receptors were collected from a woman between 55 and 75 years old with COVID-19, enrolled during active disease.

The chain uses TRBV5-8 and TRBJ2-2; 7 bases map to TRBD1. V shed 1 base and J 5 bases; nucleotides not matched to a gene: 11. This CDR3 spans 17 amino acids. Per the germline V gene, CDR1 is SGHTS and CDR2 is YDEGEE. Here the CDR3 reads CASSLPRAQGVTGELFF. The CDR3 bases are TGTGCCAGCAGCTTGCCGAGAGCCCAGGGGGTAACCGGGGAGCTGTTTTTT.

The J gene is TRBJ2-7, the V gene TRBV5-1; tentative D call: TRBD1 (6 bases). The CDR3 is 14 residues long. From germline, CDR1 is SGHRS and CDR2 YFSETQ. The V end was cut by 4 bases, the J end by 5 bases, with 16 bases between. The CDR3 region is CASSVGQPWDEQYF. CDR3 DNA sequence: TGCGCCAGCAGCGTAGGACAGCCTTGGGACGAGCAGTACTTC.

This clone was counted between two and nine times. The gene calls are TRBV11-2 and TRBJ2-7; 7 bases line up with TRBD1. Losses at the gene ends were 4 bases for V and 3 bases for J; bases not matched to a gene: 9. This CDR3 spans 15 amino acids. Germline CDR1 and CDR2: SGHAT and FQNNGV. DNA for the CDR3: TGTGCCAGCAGCTCCGGGACAGTGAATTTCTACGAGCAGTACTTC. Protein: CASSSGTVNFYEQYF.

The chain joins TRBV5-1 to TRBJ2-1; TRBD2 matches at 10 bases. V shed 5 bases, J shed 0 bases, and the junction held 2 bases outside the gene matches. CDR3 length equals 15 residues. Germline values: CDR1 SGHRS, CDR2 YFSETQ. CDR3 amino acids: CASRASGSSYNEQFF. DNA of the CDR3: TGCGCCAGCAGGGCTAGCGGGAGCTCCTACAATGAGCAGTTCTTC.

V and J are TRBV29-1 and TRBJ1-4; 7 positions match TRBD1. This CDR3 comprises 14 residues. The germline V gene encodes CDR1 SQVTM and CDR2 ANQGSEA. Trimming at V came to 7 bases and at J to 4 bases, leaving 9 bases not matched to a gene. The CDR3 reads CSGATGANNEKLFF. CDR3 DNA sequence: TGCAGCGGTGCTACAGGGGCCAATAATGAAAAACTGTTTTTT.

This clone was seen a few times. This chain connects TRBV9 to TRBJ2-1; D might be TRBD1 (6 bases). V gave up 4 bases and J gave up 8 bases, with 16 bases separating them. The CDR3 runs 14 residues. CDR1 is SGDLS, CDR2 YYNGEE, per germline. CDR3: CASSPGQGWDEQFF. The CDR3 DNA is TGTGCCAGCAGCCCAGGGCAGGGGTGGGATGAGCAGTTCTTC. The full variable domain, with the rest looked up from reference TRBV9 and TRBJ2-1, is DSGVTQTPKHLITATGQRVTLRCSPRSGDLSVYWYQQSLDQGLQFLIQYYNGEERAKGNILERFSAQQFPDLHSELNLSSLELGDSALYFCASSPGQGWDEQFFGPGTRLTVL.

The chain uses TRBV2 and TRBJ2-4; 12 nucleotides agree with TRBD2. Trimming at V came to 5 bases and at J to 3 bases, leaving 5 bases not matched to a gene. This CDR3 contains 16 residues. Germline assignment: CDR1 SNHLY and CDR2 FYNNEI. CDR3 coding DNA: TGTGCCAGCAGTTCTAGCGGGGGGGCCGGCAAAAACATTCAGTACTTC. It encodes CASSSSGGAGKNIQYF.

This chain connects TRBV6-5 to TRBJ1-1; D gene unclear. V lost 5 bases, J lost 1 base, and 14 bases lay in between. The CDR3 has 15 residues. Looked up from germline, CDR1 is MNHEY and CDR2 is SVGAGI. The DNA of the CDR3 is TGTGCCAGCAGTCCACGGGTGGAGGGGAACACTGAAGCTTTCTTT. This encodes CASSPRVEGNTEAFF.

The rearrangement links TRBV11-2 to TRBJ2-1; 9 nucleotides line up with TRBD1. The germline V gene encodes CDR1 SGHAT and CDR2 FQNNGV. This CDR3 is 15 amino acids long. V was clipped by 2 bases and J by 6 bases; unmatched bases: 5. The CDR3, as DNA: TGTGCCAGCAGCTTACGGGGACAGGGACCCAATGAGCAGTTCTTC. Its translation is CASSLRGQGPNEQFF.

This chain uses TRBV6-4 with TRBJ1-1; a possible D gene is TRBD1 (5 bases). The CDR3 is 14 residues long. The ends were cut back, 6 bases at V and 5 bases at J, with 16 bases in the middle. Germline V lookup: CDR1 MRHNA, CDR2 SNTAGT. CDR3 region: CASRTQQGQTEAFF. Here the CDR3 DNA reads TGTGCCAGCAGGACCCAGCAGGGTCAAACTGAAGCTTTCTTT.

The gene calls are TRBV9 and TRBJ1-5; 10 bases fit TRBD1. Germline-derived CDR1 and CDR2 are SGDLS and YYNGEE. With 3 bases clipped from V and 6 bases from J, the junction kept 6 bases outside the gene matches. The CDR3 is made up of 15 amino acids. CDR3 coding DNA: TGTGCCAGCAGCGAGGGACAGGGGTTTAGTCAGCCCCAGCATTTT. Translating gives CASSEGQGFSQPQHF.

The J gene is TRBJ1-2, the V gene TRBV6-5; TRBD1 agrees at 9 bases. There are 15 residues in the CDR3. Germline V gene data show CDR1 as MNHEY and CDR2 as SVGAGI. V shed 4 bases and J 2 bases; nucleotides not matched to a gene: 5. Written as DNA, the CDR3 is TGTGCCAGCAGTTTCGGGACAGGGCTAAACTATGGCTACACCTTC. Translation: CASSFGTGLNYGYTF.

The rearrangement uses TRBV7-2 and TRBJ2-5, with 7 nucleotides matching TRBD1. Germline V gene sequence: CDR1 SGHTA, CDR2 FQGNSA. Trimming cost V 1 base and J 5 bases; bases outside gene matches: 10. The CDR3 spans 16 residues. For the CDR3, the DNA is TGTGCCAGCAGCTTAGGGTTTGGGACAGCCCAGGAGACCCAGTACTTC. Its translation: CASSLGFGTAQETQYF.

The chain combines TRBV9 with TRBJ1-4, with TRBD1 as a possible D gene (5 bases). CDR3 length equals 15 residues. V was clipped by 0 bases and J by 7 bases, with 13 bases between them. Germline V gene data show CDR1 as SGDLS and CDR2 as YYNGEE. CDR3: CASSVEVGAGEKLFF. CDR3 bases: TGTGCCAGCAGCGTAGAGGTAGGGGCAGGTGAAAAACTGTTTTTT.

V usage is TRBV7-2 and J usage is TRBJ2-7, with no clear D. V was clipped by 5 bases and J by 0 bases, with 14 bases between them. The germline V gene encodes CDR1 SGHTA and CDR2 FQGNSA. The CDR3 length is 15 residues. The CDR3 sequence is CASSTTPDSSYEQYF. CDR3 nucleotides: TGTGCCAGCAGCACTACCCCCGACTCCTCCTACGAGCAGTACTTC. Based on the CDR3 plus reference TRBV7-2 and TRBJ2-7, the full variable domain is GAGVSQSPSNKVTEKGKDVELRCDPISGHTALYWYRQSLGQGLEFLIYFQGNSAPDKSGLPSDRFSAERTGGSVSTLTIQRTQQEDSAVYLCASSTTPDSSYEQYFGPGTRLTVT.

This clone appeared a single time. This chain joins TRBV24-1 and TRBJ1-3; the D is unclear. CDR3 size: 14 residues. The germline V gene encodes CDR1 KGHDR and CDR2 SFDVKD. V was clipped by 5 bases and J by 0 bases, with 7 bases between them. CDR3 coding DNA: TGTGCCACCAGTGCGGGGAGCTCTGGAAACACCATATATTTT. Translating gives CATSAGSSGNTIYF.

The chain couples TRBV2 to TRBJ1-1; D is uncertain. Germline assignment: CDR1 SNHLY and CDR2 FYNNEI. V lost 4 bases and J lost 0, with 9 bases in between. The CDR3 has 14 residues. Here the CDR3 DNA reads TGTGCCAGCAGTGTAAACGGTCTGAACACTGAAGCTTTCTTT. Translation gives CASSVNGLNTEAFF.

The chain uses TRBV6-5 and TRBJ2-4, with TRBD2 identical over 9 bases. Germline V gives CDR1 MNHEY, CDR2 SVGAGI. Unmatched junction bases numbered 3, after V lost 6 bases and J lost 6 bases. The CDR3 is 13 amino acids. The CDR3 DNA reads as TGTGCCAGCAGAACGCGGGGGGGAAACATTCAGTACTTC. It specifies CASRTRGGNIQYF.